The text below deals with one T cell receptor beta chain. This clone was seen a handful of times. Which antigen it targets is not known. No base quality information exists; no much larger clone differs at one position. The sample is drawn from a study of cytomegalovirus exposure and HLA in healthy donors (dated by TCRdb to 2016 to 2017). Turning to the overall study: According to an earlier analysis of 587 of the donors, about 179 million T cells yielded some 110 million unique TCR beta sequences and 276 Gb of sequence data. Alongside the repertoire data, information on donor age, sex, ethnicity and CMV serostatus was compiled. Besides the first cohort of 666 subjects, a separate validation cohort made up of over a hundred different subjects was used. A later genetic analysis took genome-wide SNP genotypes for about 55% of the 666 donors and used that subset as a discovery cohort. The genetic ancestry cluster associated with self-reported Caucasian donors included around 76% of the roughly 390 genotyped donors. The number of typed donors differed by locus: about 620-640 for A, B, C, DRB1 and DQB1; 522 for DQA1; 606 for DPA1; and around 450 for DPB1. Rather than drawing on any new phenotypic data, the later analysis identified candidate immune exposures from TCR beta sequences and the way those sequences occurred across donors. An early release that covered fewer than 800 HLA-typed donors contained approximately 300 gigabases of sequencing data and tens of millions of unique TCR sequences. The study profiled the T cell repertoires of 500 to 800 subjects by immunosequencing and related them to cytomegalovirus serostatus. The study aimed to test whether cataloging public T cell receptors could reveal signatures of past pathogen exposure. To decide whether each TCR beta V gene segment behaved as functional or pseudogenic, an earlier analysis of approximately 620 of the donors relied on high-throughput TCR beta sequencing. Across 398 genotyped donors of the cohort, an average of about 240,000 unique TCR beta nucleotide sequences per donor were sequenced, and approximately 17% of those sequences were non-productive. All discovery cohort repertoires had been generated on a single sequencing platform. A later analysis re-examined previously published TCR beta repertoires from about 670 donors and added high-resolution HLA genotyping to investigate patterns of TCR occurrence. To predict cytomegalovirus infection status, the study combined high-throughput TCR immunosequencing, statistical association of individual TCRs with disease status, and machine learning. Both class I and class II loci were covered by HLA typing, at four-digit resolution. Four or five DR-DQ haplotypes were handled as single units for association and clustering, since linkage in the cohort was strong.

CDR1 and CDR2 were assigned from the germline V gene as SNHLY and FYNNEI. CDR3 length: 15 amino acids, cysteine to phenylalanine. The DNA shown is the 45-base CDR3, in frame from base 1. After removal of 5 bases from V and 4 bases from J, the junction retains 5 bases not matched to a gene. Overall study outcomes, separate from this receptor: In a later analysis, several top co-occurrence clusters were reported to appear linked to parvovirus B19, influenza, CMV and Epstein-Barr virus. The presence/absence analyses assumed that sequencing depth was roughly uniform across donors, and that assumption may not be true. In a later analysis, TCR association rates were found to vary across HLA loci, with the most associated TCRs seen for DRB1 alleles and the fewest for HLA-C alleles. Only TCR beta chains were sequenced in this cohort, and the absence of alpha or paired-chain data limited detectable features. In a later analysis, most CMV-associated TCR beta chains were found to appear HLA-restricted, with HLA associations seemingly driven largely by CMV exposure. Specific HLA alleles were associated with 15,000 to 20,000 TCR beta sequences at a false discovery rate of 0.05 in a later analysis. When HLA alleles, especially DR and DQ, strongly co-occurred, attributing TCR associations to individual alleles was difficult. Immune exposure information for the cohort was limited to CMV serostatus. An earlier analysis of several hundred of the donors showed that most TCR beta V segments appeared in productive rearrangements either about 87% or about 30% of the time, which broadly matched IMGT annotations. The classifier was reported to diagnose cytomegalovirus status with high specificity and sensitivity in both the original cohort and the validation cohort. Correlated functional status among segregating V segments might reflect linkage disequilibrium, but an unknown experimental factor could not be ruled out. In a later genetic analysis, a missense DCLRE1C variant was associated with V-gene and J-gene trimming of TCR beta chains, and the association was replicated in an independent cohort. In a later analysis, HLA-associated TCR beta chains were found to be more clonally expanded and to have lower generation probabilities than equally common non-associated chains. The authors suggested that the approach could potentially be extended to other disease states and immunological phenotypes. Because some donors lacked HLA typing at each locus, the association tests relied only on the typed subset. The earlier analysis of approximately 540 of the donors excluded approximately 17 rarely observed V segments, including chromosome 9 orphons, because counts were too low. A further reported finding was that TCR beta sequences accurately predicted the HLA-A and HLA-B alleles for most subjects in the first cohort. The sequencing pipeline was judged likely to have produced a cluster of highly shared sequence variants as a technical artifact. Some IMGT-functional V segments, including TRBV6-2 and TRBV6-3, could not be distinguished by the 87-base-pair reads and were therefore excluded. In vitro tests confirmed that three of the cytomegalovirus-associated TCR beta chains recognize cytomegalovirus antigens. A total of 150 to 200 TCR beta chains were listed by the study as associated with cytomegalovirus. Most TCR sequences were seen in very few donors, while some public TCRs were found in many individuals. In a later genetic analysis, fewer N-insertions in productive TCRs were reported among donors in an Asian-associated ancestry cluster than the roughly 640-donor mean.

Library generation was performed with the immunoSEQ multiplex PCR assay. The multiplex PCR relied on a mix of 60 forward primers for TCR Vbeta segments and 13 reverse primers for TCR Jbeta segments. The CDR3 region of rearranged TCR beta genes was amplified from genomic DNA by a multiplex PCR assay. The Illumina HiSeq System was used to sequence the amplified TCR beta libraries as 87-base-pair reads. The study's processing was this. A later analysis tallied 75 million to 85 million unique TCR beta chains across the 666 repertoires, and about 12 million of those chains were shared by two or more donors. Raw reads were error-corrected and collapsed into unique sequences with a nearest-neighbor algorithm that merged closely related sequences to remove PCR and sequencing errors. CDR3 sequences were aligned to IMGT reference sequences to assign V, D and J gene segments. For a sequence to be retained, at least a six-nucleotide match to both a V gene segment and a J gene segment was required. Rearrangements were classified as productive when the CDR3 lacked stop codons and remained in frame with V and J, and all other rearrangements were classified as non-productive. Following IMGT convention, CDR3 was defined as the stretch from the second conserved V-encoded cysteine up to the conserved J-encoded phenylalanine. The earlier analysis of 450 to 750 of the donors excluded any sequence lacking an unambiguous match to a single V gene segment. An earlier analysis of a few hundred of the donors classified V segments as functional when productive rearrangements were above 56.7% and as segregating when the standard deviation between donors was above 5%. To diagnose cytomegalovirus status from the catalog of TCR beta chain sequences, a statistical classification framework was built. In a later analysis, TCR nucleotide sequences were compared against IMGT/GENE-DB human TR gene sequences so that V and J genes could be assigned. The TCRdist pipeline was used in a later analysis to assign CDR3 sequences and most-parsimonious VDJ recombination scenarios. A later analysis defined each TCR beta chain by its CDR3 amino acid sequence plus V-gene family, and excluded reads lacking a unique V-gene family. As a way to deal with suspected cross-contamination and a sequencing artifact, a later analysis dropped 450 to 600 nucleotide sequences that were highly shared and had low generation probability. In a later analysis, a clonal expansion index for each public chain was calculated from normalized within-repertoire ranks of inferred template counts. Generation probabilities in a later analysis came from a VDJ recombination model fitted to out-of-frame rearrangements, and those results were checked against IGoR. Hypergeometric tests were used in a later analysis to score TCR-TCR, TCR-HLA and TCR-CMV co-occurrence, with a repertoire-size bias correction applied to the TCR pairs. In a later analysis, false discovery rates were estimated by permuting HLA or CMV assignments 20 times. In a later analysis, co-occurring TCRs were grouped using DBSCAN, and TCRdist sequence similarity was added for clustering within HLA-allele-positive subsets. Repertoires with fewer than 30,000 or more than 120,000 public chains, plus five repertoires with anomalous nucleotide sharing, were excluded from co-occurrence clustering. TCRdb obtained this table from immuneACCESS and retained in-frame rearrangements with V and J assigned. These tables miss some clones; where compared with another copy, unresolved V genes account for less than half of the shortfall, and the remainder is unexplained. The DNA was the basis for D and trimming; V, J and clone size are from that table. For this sample there are 100,000 or so clones; around 80% appear just once. Of the sample, approximately 5.1% falls within the top ten clones.

In total, roughly 670 healthy bone marrow donors made up the cohort. Cohort members were all nominally healthy when sampled, although unrecorded immune exposures were likely present. The donor tested CMV seropositive and was one of the 289 seropositive cohort members. Each donor provided a peripheral blood sample, and peripheral blood mononuclear cells were used for TCR beta sequencing. The Qiagen DNeasy Blood Extraction Kit was used to extract genomic DNA from the blood cell samples. This chain is built from TRBV2 and TRBJ2-2; TRBD2 agrees with 9 junctional bases. The sequenced sample was PBMCs. This TCR was recovered from a female donor in good health and CMV-seropositive. CDR3 reads: CASSRAGGITGELFF. The sequence in DNA is TGTGCCAGCAGTCGAGCGGGAGGTATCACCGGGGAGCTGTTTTTT. The entire variable domain, with the stretches around the CDR3 drawn from the reference TRBV2 and TRBJ2-2 proteins, is EPEVTQTPSHQVTQMGQEVILRCVPISNHLYFYWYRQILGQKVEFLVSFYNNEISEKSEIFDDQFSVERPDGSNFTLKIRSTKLEDSAMYFCASSRAGGITGELFFGEGSRLTVL.